One and the same sample provided the 13 T cell receptor beta chains below, sequenced in a study of blood T cell repertoires in COVID-19 (dated by TCRdb to about 2020). The library was generated by the immunoSEQ multiplex PCR assay. In TCRdb, the immuneACCESS table is reduced to in-frame sequences with V and J assigned. These tables do not hold every clone; where another copy was compared, an unresolved V gene accounts for under half, and the others remain unexplained. The sample table shows about 400,000 clones, and 65% to 90% are seen once. 7.1% of the sample comes from the top ten. The specimen sequenced was peripheral blood. All receptors come from a woman aged 55-69 years with COVID-19, enrolled during active disease.

This clone was observed once. V usage is TRBV11-2 and J usage is TRBJ2-7; D uncertain. Germline V gives CDR1 SGHAT, CDR2 FQNNGV. This CDR3 region has 15 residues. Trimming stripped 5 bases from V and 0 bases from J, with 14 bases between. The CDR3 protein is CASSPTQSFSYEQYF. For the CDR3, the DNA is TGTGCCAGCAGCCCCACCCAGTCGTTCTCCTACGAGCAGTACTTC.

The DNA of the CDR3 is TGCGCCAGCAGCATGGACAGGGGCTACACCTTC. Translation: CASSMDRGYTF. V and J are TRBV5-1 and TRBJ1-2, with 7 positions matching TRBD1. Germline V gives CDR1 SGHRS, CDR2 YFSETQ. With 4 bases clipped from V and 8 bases from J, the junction kept 2 bases outside the gene matches. The CDR3 has 11 residues.

The chain joins TRBV12-3 or TRBV12-4 to TRBJ1-1, with 9 bases lining up with TRBD1. CDR3 length: 13 amino acids. The V segment lost 6 bases and the J segment 7 bases; nucleotides outside the gene matches: 6. The CDR3 loop is CASSPRQGGEAFF. The CDR3, as DNA: TGTGCCAGCAGCCCGCGACAGGGGGGTGAAGCTTTCTTT.

The chain joins TRBV27 to TRBJ2-3; D is ambiguous. The V end lost 6 bases, the J end lost 5 bases, and 9 bases lay between the germline ends. This CDR3 has 12 amino acids. CDR1 and CDR2 (germline): MNHEY, SMNVEV (reference sequence). As DNA, the CDR3 is TGTGCCAGCAGCCGGCTAGGAGATACGCAGTATTTT. Translating it yields CASSRLGDTQYF.

This clone occurred a few times. V is TRBV5-1 and J is TRBJ1-6; D might be TRBD1 (6 bases). Trimming took off 5 bases at V and 7 bases at J, with 10 bases between the two ends. Germline V gene sequence: CDR1 SGHRS, CDR2 YFSETQ. The CDR3 extends over 13 amino acids. Here the CDR3 DNA reads TGCGCCAGCAGAACAGGGATGAATTCACCCCTCCACTTT. This sequence encodes CASRTGMNSPLHF.

The chain combines TRBV7-9 with TRBJ1-4; tentatively, D is TRBD1 (5 bases). V was shortened by 5 bases and J by 6 bases, with 16 bases between the two germline ends. This CDR3 has 15 residues. CDR1 and CDR2 from the germline V gene are SEHNR and FQNEAQ (reference sequence). CDR3 in amino acids: CASSPWGGGDEKLFF. The DNA of the CDR3 is TGTGCCAGCAGCCCCTGGGGGGGTGGAGATGAAAAACTGTTTTTT. The whole variable domain, remainder taken from reference TRBV7-9 and TRBJ1-4, is DTGVSQNPRHKITKRGQNVTFRCDPISEHNRLYWYRQTLGQGPEFLTYFQNEAQLEKSRLLSDRFSAERPKGSFSTLEIQRTEQGDSAMYLCASSPWGGGDEKLFFGSGTQLSVL.

In its sample, this clone was seen once. The chain couples TRBV7-2 to TRBJ2-5; 12 nucleotides align to TRBD2. Looked up from germline, CDR1 is SGHTA and CDR2 is FQGNSA. The length of the CDR3 is 15 residues. Germline trimming cut 2 bases from V and 4 bases from J; bases unmatched to any gene: 2. The CDR3 sequence: CASSLLAGGLETQYF. The CDR3 nucleotides are TGTGCCAGCAGCTTACTAGCGGGGGGGTTAGAGACCCAGTACTTC. The full variable domain, with the rest looked up from reference TRBV7-2 and TRBJ2-5, is GAGVSQSPSNKVTEKGKDVELRCDPISGHTALYWYRQSLGQGLEFLIYFQGNSAPDKSGLPSDRFSAERTGGSVSTLTIQRTQQEDSAVYLCASSLLAGGLETQYFGPGTRLLVL.

V usage is TRBV7-6 and J usage is TRBJ2-1; TRBD2 matches 8 bases. The V segment lost 7 bases and the J segment 5 bases; nucleotides outside the gene matches: 10. CDR1 is SGHVS, CDR2 FNYEAQ, per germline. CDR3 length equals 15 residues. The CDR3 sequence is CASNPWISGDNEQFF. CDR3 bases: TGTGCCAGCAACCCTTGGATTAGCGGGGACAATGAGCAGTTCTTC.

This clone was observed a few times. The rearrangement links TRBV7-9 to TRBJ1-1; TRBD1 is a possible D gene (6 bases). Trimming removed 5 bases at V and 4 bases at J, with 17 bases between. The length of the CDR3 is 15 residues. CDR1 is SEHNR and CDR2 is FQNEAQ in the germline V gene (reference sequence). CDR3 bases: TGTGCCAGCAGCGCCTACAGGGAAGGGGCCACTGAAGCTTTCTTT. Translated: CASSAYREGATEAFF.

The rearrangement links TRBV11-3 to TRBJ2-5; TRBD2 is a possible D gene (6 bases). Germline CDR1 and CDR2: SGHNT and YENEEA. There are 16 residues in the CDR3. V lost 8 bases and J lost 1, with 20 bases in between. CDR3 nucleotides: TGTGCCAGCTCTCGGCCACGCGGAGGGACCCAAGAGACCCAGTACTTC. This gives the protein CASSRPRGGTQETQYF.

This clone turned up a few times. V is TRBV6-6 and J is TRBJ1-6; D is ambiguous. V was pared by 2 bases and J by 15 bases, with 11 bases between. This CDR3 has 12 residues. From germline, CDR1 is MNHNY and CDR2 SVGAGI (reference sequence). CDR3 residues: CASSYTLRVLHF. CDR3 DNA sequence: TGTGCCAGCAGTTACACCCTTCGGGTCCTCCACTTT.

J is TRBJ1-2 and V is TRBV5-5; 8 nucleotides align to TRBD1. The CDR3 covers 16 residues. Germline-derived CDR1 and CDR2 are SGHKS and YYEKEE (reference sequence). The ends lost 6 bases at V and 5 bases at J; junction bases unmatched: 15. The CDR3 DNA is TGTGCCAGCACACAGGGGGTCAGGGGGCGCAATTATGGCTACACCTTC. It encodes CASTQGVRGRNYGYTF.

The chain carries TRBV6-2 or TRBV6-3 and TRBJ2-7; no reliable D call. The germline CDR1 and CDR2 sequences are MNHEY and SVGEGT. Trimming stripped 0 bases from V and 1 base from J, with 7 bases between. The CDR3 has 14 residues. CDR3 in amino acids: CASSYSIVSYEQYF. The CDR3 region has the DNA TGTGCCAGCAGTTACTCGATAGTTTCCTACGAGCAGTACTTC.